These T cell receptor beta chains were read from a single sample in a study of T-cell memory formation after mild COVID-19. Via MiXCR, TCRdb re-called the 5' RACE reads, giving one row per CDR3 protein. The repertoire includes approximately 250,000 distinct CDR3 sequences, under 20% of them detected once, and roughly 20% sits in the top ten. Material: PBMCs or a T cell subset sorted from them (not recorded which). These receptors all stem from a man younger than 35 who had mild COVID-19 (a few samples of this study predate the infection). Cell type and time point are not known. CDR3s include the opening cysteine and the closing phenylalanine or tryptophan. The order of the fields is clone size, D gene, CDR3 length, J gene, V gene, CDR3 DNA, CDR3 protein. A D gene is named only where the DNA matches it firmly. Some rows have no size entry. The others give once, few or many, or a class for an expanded clone.

clone size: once
D gene: .
CDR3 length: 14
J gene: TRBJ1-5
V gene: TRBV21-1
CDR3 DNA: TGTGCCAGCAGGACCGCTATAGGCAATCAGCCCCAGCATTTT
CDR3 protein: CASRTAIGNQPQHF

clone size: .
D gene: TRBD1
CDR3 length: 17
J gene: TRBJ1-2
V gene: TRBV12-3/TRBV12-4
CDR3 DNA: TGTGCCAGCAGCCCAAGGGGGGCCAGATCAGGGGGCTATGGCTACACCTTC
CDR3 protein: CASSPRGARSGGYGYTF

clone size: few
D gene: TRBD1
CDR3 length: 14
J gene: TRBJ1-1
V gene: TRBV7-9
CDR3 DNA: TGTGCCAGCTGCCCTGGGGGGACAGTGGGGAAAGCTTTCTTT
CDR3 protein: CASCPGGTVGKAFF

clone size: .
D gene: TRBD1
CDR3 length: 16
J gene: TRBJ1-5
V gene: TRBV6-6
CDR3 DNA: TGTGCCAGAAGTTACTTCGGACAGGGGGCCGGGCAGCCCCAGCATTTT
CDR3 protein: CARSYFGQGAGQPQHF

clone size: few
D gene: .
CDR3 length: 14
J gene: TRBJ1-2
V gene: TRBV6-2/TRBV6-3
CDR3 DNA: TGTGCCAGCAGTTTGACACCTCACCAGGGGGGCTACACCTTC
CDR3 protein: CASSLTPHQGGYTF

clone size: many
D gene: .
CDR3 length: 17
J gene: TRBJ2-2
V gene: TRBV4-3
CDR3 DNA: TGCGCCAGCAGCCAATCCGCCTCTCCGAGGTCCCCCGGGGAGCTGTTTTTT
CDR3 protein: CASSQSASPRSPGELFF

clone size: few
D gene: .
CDR3 length: 13
J gene: TRBJ2-5
V gene: TRBV12-3/TRBV12-4
CDR3 DNA: TGTGCCAGCAGCCAGTCCTTAGGAGAGACCCAGTACTTC
CDR3 protein: CASSQSLGETQYF

clone size: .
D gene: TRBD2
CDR3 length: 18
J gene: TRBJ2-3
V gene: TRBV5-1
CDR3 DNA: TGCGCCAGCAGCTTGGGCGGCATCATCGGACTAGCGGAAGATACGCAGTATTTT
CDR3 protein: CASSLGGIIGLAEDTQYF

clone size: few
D gene: .
CDR3 length: 13
J gene: TRBJ1-5
V gene: TRBV12-3/TRBV12-4
CDR3 DNA: TGTGCCAGCAGTTCGACGTGGGGGCAGCCCCAGCATTTT
CDR3 protein: CASSSTWGQPQHF

clone size: .
D gene: .
CDR3 length: 14
J gene: TRBJ2-3
V gene: TRBV5-4
CDR3 DNA: TGTGCCAGCAGCTCCCCACAGGGAGACGATACGCAGTATTTT
CDR3 protein: CASSSPQGDDTQYF

clone size: .
D gene: .
CDR3 length: 15
J gene: TRBJ1-5
V gene: TRBV4-3
CDR3 DNA: TGCGCCAGCAGCCAAGCTTGGGGAAGCAATCAGCCCCAGCATTTT
CDR3 protein: CASSQAWGSNQPQHF

clone size: few
D gene: TRBD1
CDR3 length: 16
J gene: TRBJ2-7
V gene: TRBV7-2
CDR3 DNA: TGTGCCAGCAGCTTAGCGGGACAGGGACGTCTCTACGAGCAGTACTTC
CDR3 protein: CASSLAGQGRLYEQYF